One T cell receptor (beta chain) is described in this entry. Its antigen remains unidentified. Base qualities were left out, and no much larger clone turns up one base away. The source of the sample is a study of blood T cell repertoires in COVID-19 (TCRdb year 2020). Regarding the complete study: Samples covering the acute and convalescent phases of COVID-19 were provided by collaborators in the United States, Italy and Spain. Where available, HLA class I and class II types were taken from metadata supplied by the sample provider and were not determined by assay-based typing. Deeply sampled blood TCRbeta repertoires from subjects exposed to, actively infected with, or recovered from COVID-19 were included in the dataset. The repertoires were released in a freely available public database meant as a resource for research on the immune response to SARS-CoV-2. The samples were drawn from the first 160 participants of the ongoing ImmuneRACE study and from some 1,300 subjects provided by 6 global collaborators. The sample metadata nearly always contained a de-identified subject ID, COVID-19 status, age in years and sex. The material from the prospective study consisted of cDNA or gDNA derived from T cells, B-cell-depleted T cells, or PBMCs.

Overall results and qualifications from the work: Clinical and demographic metadata were provided uncurated, with the amount varying by source and participant.

TCRbeta CDR3 regions were amplified from genomic DNA using the immunoSEQ Assay, a bias-controlled multiplex PCR. In the source study's methods: Within the assay, amplification of reference gene primers was used to estimate how many nucleated cells each sample contained. Sequence reads were collapsed and filtered to measure the absolute abundance of every unique TCRbeta CDR3 rearrangement. For each sample, productive Simpson clonality was calculated as the square root of Simpson's diversity index over productive rearrangements. TCRdb re-hosts the immuneACCESS table, in-frame sequences only. Its copies lack some clones; in the studies checked, an unresolved V gene accounts for under half of them, and the cause for the rest is not known. For V, J and clone size, that table is used; D and trimming come from the DNA. The sample table shows around 260,000 clones, and around 84% are seen once. Around 4% of the sample lies in the top ten.

Sequences MDHEN (CDR1) and SYDVKM (CDR2) are obtained from the germline V gene. From the cysteine through the phenylalanine, the CDR3 covers 16 amino acids. The entry retains the CDR3 DNA only, 48 bases that are in frame from base 1. Between the V and J ends, shortened by 5 bases and 3 bases respectively, the junction contains 20 bases. Whole blood was collected in K2EDTA tubes by collaborating institutions according to the institutions' own protocols. For TCRbeta analysis, collaborators shipped samples as frozen whole blood, isolated PBMCs, or DNA extracted from either of those sample types. The receptor was derived from a man in his 60s with acute or convalescent COVID-19. This sequence uses TRBV28 and TRBJ2-7; D gene: possibly TRBD2, on 6 matching bases. Sequenced: peripheral blood. This receptor has the CDR3 CASSPSGLPSSYEQYF. The sequence in DNA is TGTGCCAGCAGTCCTTCGGGACTCCCATCTAGCTACGAGCAGTACTTC.